This TCR beta chain was documented in a study of a mutant IDH1 vaccine in newly diagnosed glioma (dated by TCRdb to the early 2020s). Background on the whole study: Patients received eight vaccinations in weeks 1, 3, 5, 7, 11, 15, 19 and 23, corresponding to visits V03 through V10. Vaccination started 4-6 weeks after radiotherapy alone, or was given together with temozolomide cycles in the groups whose treatment included chemotherapy. Of the roughly 30 treated patients, approximately 60% were male and around 40% were female, and a mean age of 40.4 years was recorded. Before enrollment, most patients had been given radiochemotherapy with temozolomide as standard therapy, while the rest had received either radiotherapy alone or temozolomide alone. Six visits were used for peripheral blood collection: V03 (baseline), V05, V07, V10, V12 and V13. For exploratory analyses, longitudinal TCRB deep sequencing was carried out in roughly 23 treated patients wherever samples were available.

The full study reports these points: The authors stated that sample limitations prevented analyses of patient blood samples from being reproduced. Availability determined which PBMC samples were chosen for TCRB deep sequencing. Changes in the top peripheral T cell clonotypes picked up by TCRB sequencing did not appear to be linked to pseudoprogression. Across multiple MHC alleles, vaccine-induced immune responses were seen in nearly 95% of patients.

Notes on this clone: The clone's antigen remains unknown. Per-nucleotide qualities are absent, and no much larger clonotype sits a single base away.

The method behind the library was the immunoSEQ multiplex PCR assay. The hsTCRB Kit was used according to the manufacturer's protocol to amplify rearranged TCR beta chain sequences. TCRB libraries were sequenced on an Illumina MiSeq. In the authors' own workflow: The kit vendor's proprietary platform handled demultiplexing, trimming and gene mapping. The immuneACCESS repertoire file appears here via TCRdb, limited to in-frame rearrangements. These files lack a portion of the clones; in checked studies, under half of the deficit traces to unresolved V genes, and the cause of the others is not known. Clone size and the V and J calls come from that table; the DNA yielded D and trimming. Recorded for this sample are about 59,000 clones; about nine tenths of them occurred a single time. In total, the top ten clones hold roughly 5% of the sample. The label giving this sample's time point can be read as: week 5, during vaccination. A 20-mer mutant IDH1 peptide at 300 micrograms in Montanide made up each vaccine dose, which was injected subcutaneously together with topical imiquimod. Donors had newly diagnosed WHO grade 3 or 4 IDH1-mutant astrocytomas with loss of nuclear ATRX. The samples were drawn from NOA16, a multicentre, single-arm, open-label phase I trial in Germany that tested a mutant IDH1 peptide vaccine in humans for the first time. Genomic DNA for TCRB sequencing was isolated from EDTA blood with the DNeasy Blood and Tissue Kit.

The receptor comes from a woman aged 40 to 55 with glioma. This specimen consisted of PBMCs, obtained from a glioma patient whose treatment included an IDH1 peptide vaccine.

The DNA sequence follows: TGTGCCTGGAAGCAGGGTCCAAACGGGGAGCTGTTTTTT. The resulting protein is CAWKQGPNGELFF. This receptor chain uses TRBV30 and TRBJ2-2, and TRBD1 may be the D gene, going by 5 matching bases. The CDR3 spans 13 residues, from the cysteine through the phenylalanine. The DNA shown is the 39-base CDR3, in frame from base 1. V is reduced by 4 bases and J by 7 bases, leaving a spacing of 13 bases between them. CDR1 and CDR2 are read off the germline V gene (reference sequence) as GTSNPN and SVGIG.